The 16 T cell receptor beta chains below were found in one sample sequenced in a study of blood T cell repertoires in COVID-19. Profiling relied on immunoSEQ multiplex PCR, and the TCRdb table lists in-frame clones only, not all of them. The table has some 190,000 clones, roughly four fifths seen once. The material sequenced was peripheral blood. The origin of the receptors is a woman aged 45-60 years with acute or convalescent COVID-19.

This clone has only a few counts. V and J are TRBV5-1 and TRBJ2-7, with D unresolved. The germline V gene has CDR1 SGHRS and CDR2 YFSETQ. The CDR3 is made up of 14 amino acids. Trimming took 0 bases from V and 2 from J, leaving 9 bases between them. Written as DNA, the CDR3 is TGCGCCAGCAGCTTGGTGGTACAGCCCTACGAGCAGTACTTC. As protein: CASSLVVQPYEQYF.

This clone was seen a handful of times. The V call is TRBV29-1, the J call TRBJ1-1; D is undetermined. Germline CDR1 is SQVTM and CDR2 is ANQGSEA. With 7 bases removed from V and 2 bases from J, the gap between germline ends came to 11 bases. This CDR3 is built from 12 residues. CDR3 nucleotide sequence: TGCAGCGCTGGGGAGGCTAACACTGAAGCTTTCTTT. Residues: CSAGEANTEAFF.

V is TRBV28 and J is TRBJ1-2; the match to TRBD1 covers 9 bases. This CDR3 spans 16 amino acids. The germline V gene encodes CDR1 MDHEN and CDR2 SYDVKM. V dropped 10 bases and J dropped 3; count of bases not matched to a gene: 15. The CDR3 here is CAIQTLEGQGYYGYTF. The CDR3 region has the DNA TGTGCCATACAGACTCTCGAGGGACAGGGATACTATGGCTACACCTTC.

The CDR3 here is CASSEVVGIRGETQYF. CDR3 bases: TGTGCCAGCAGTGAAGTAGTGGGGATTAGGGGGGAGACCCAGTACTTC. V usage is TRBV25-1 and J usage is TRBJ2-5; D is possibly TRBD1 (6 bases). Trimming left V 2 bases short and J 5 bases short, with 18 bases between. This CDR3 comprises 16 residues. Looked up from germline, CDR1 is MGHDK and CDR2 is SYGVNS.

The V gene is TRBV19, the J gene TRBJ2-7; 11 bases match TRBD2. CDR1 is LNHDA, CDR2 SQIVND, per germline (reference sequence). CDR3 length: 17 amino acids. Trimming at V came to 5 bases and at J to 1 base, leaving 10 bases not matched to a gene. The CDR3 DNA reads TGTGCCAGTAGTTTTGCCTCCGGGACTAGCGGTTCCTACGAGCAGTACTTC. It yields the protein CASSFASGTSGSYEQYF.

The rearrangement joins TRBV25-1 to TRBJ1-3; D ambiguous. This CDR3 region has 15 residues. The V and J ends lost 3 bases and 4 bases respectively, with 13 bases between them. The germline V gene encodes CDR1 MGHDK and CDR2 SYGVNS. The DNA for the CDR3 is TGTGCCAGCAGTGATCCGAGAGGAGGAGGAAACACCATATATTTT. Protein sequence: CASSDPRGGGNTIYF.

This clone has only one observation. The rearrangement joins TRBV9 to TRBJ2-3, with 9 bases fitting TRBD2. The V gene end was trimmed by 4 bases and the J gene end by 6 bases; junction bases not matched to a gene: 9. This CDR3 has 15 residues. The germline CDR1 and CDR2 sequences are SGDLS and YYNGEE. The CDR3 reads CASSPLLAGGDTQYF. For the CDR3, the DNA is TGTGCCAGCAGCCCACTTCTGGCGGGAGGGGATACGCAGTATTTT.

This chain connects TRBV5-1 to TRBJ1-4; no clear D gene. Germline-derived CDR1 and CDR2 are SGHRS and YFSETQ. V was cut by 0 bases and J by 0 bases, with 9 bases left in between. The CDR3 spans 16 residues. Written as DNA, the CDR3 is TGCGCCAGCAGCTTGGACAGATTTGCAACTAATGAAAAACTGTTTTTT. Translation gives CASSLDRFATNEKLFF. Drawing the rest from reference TRBV5-1 and TRBJ1-4, the complete variable domain is KAGVTQTPRYLIKTRGQQVTLSCSPISGHRSVSWYQQTPGQGLQFLFEYFSETQRNKGNFPGRFSGRQFSNSRSEMNVSTLELGDSALYLCASSLDRFATNEKLFFGSGTQLSVL.

This clone was detected a few times. J is TRBJ1-2 and V is TRBV5-6, with unresolved D. Germline lookup yields CDR1 SGHDT and CDR2 YYEEEE. V was shortened by 0 bases and J by 6 bases, with 12 bases between the two germline ends. The CDR3 is made up of 14 amino acids. The CDR3 DNA reads as TGTGCCAGCAGCTTGGGGGCCGAGGGTAATGGCTACACCTTC. This sequence encodes CASSLGAEGNGYTF.

The chain couples TRBV14 to TRBJ1-1, with 7 bases fitting TRBD1. Trimming at V came to 4 bases and at J to 6 bases, leaving 11 bases not matched to a gene. This CDR3 comprises 15 residues. Germline V gene lookup returns CDR1 SGHDN and CDR2 FVKESK. In nucleotides, the CDR3 is TGTGCCAGCAGCCTTAGACAGGGCGGGTACGCTGAAGCTTTCTTT. It translates to CASSLRQGGYAEAFF.

The genes are TRBV7-2 and TRBJ2-1, with D perhaps matching TRBD2 (5 bases). V was shortened by 10 bases and J by 6 bases, with 19 bases between the two germline ends. The CDR3 sequence is 14 residues long. CDR1 is SGHTA and CDR2 is FQGNSA in the germline V gene. CDR3 sequence (DNA): TGTGCCACCTTACTTAGCAGAGGGTCCAATGAGCAGTTCTTC. Its translation is CATLLSRGSNEQFF.

The genes are TRBV5-8 and TRBJ2-7, with D tentatively TRBD1 (6 bases). This CDR3 region has 14 residues. Germline V lookup: CDR1 SGHTS, CDR2 YDEGEE. With 2 bases removed from V and 3 bases from J, the gap between germline ends came to 12 bases. CDR3 coding DNA: TGTGCCAGCAGCTTCGCACAGGGCTTCTACGAGCAGTACTTC. Translation: CASSFAQGFYEQYF.

The J gene is TRBJ1-1, the V gene TRBV6-5; 9 bases line up with TRBD1. The CDR3 contains 15 residues. CDR1 and CDR2 from the germline V gene are MNHEY and SVGAGI. V shed 5 bases and J 4 bases; nucleotides not matched to a gene: 8. The CDR3 loop is CASSRGQGIGTEAFF. The CDR3, as DNA: TGTGCCAGCAGTAGGGGACAGGGTATAGGCACTGAAGCTTTCTTT.

V gene TRBV6-5 combines with J gene TRBJ2-2; 7 bases are shared with TRBD1. The CDR3 length is 14 residues. The J segment lost 2 bases and the V segment lost 6 bases, leaving 3 bases of the junction unmatched. Germline CDR1 and CDR2: MNHEY and SVGAGI. Here the CDR3 reads CASRRQGNTGELFF. Written as DNA, the CDR3 is TGTGCCAGCAGGCGACAGGGAAACACCGGGGAGCTGTTTTTT.

This sequence joins TRBV20-1 and TRBJ2-3; no clear D gene. This CDR3 comprises 11 residues. The V gene's germline CDR1 is DFQATT and CDR2 SNEGSKA (reference sequence). For the CDR3, the DNA is TGCAGCCAACTTAGCACAGATACGCAGTATTTT. Residues: CSQLSTDTQYF.

This rearrangement joins TRBV6-1 to TRBJ2-3, with a tentative D call TRBD2 (7 bases). The CDR3 is 17 residues long. The germline V gene encodes CDR1 MNHNS and CDR2 SASEGT. The V end lost 2 bases, the J end lost 5 bases, and 20 bases lay between the germline ends. This CDR3 reads CASSELLRGGPEDTQYF. The CDR3 DNA sequence: TGTGCCAGCAGTGAACTTTTGAGGGGGGGCCCGGAAGATACGCAGTATTTT.